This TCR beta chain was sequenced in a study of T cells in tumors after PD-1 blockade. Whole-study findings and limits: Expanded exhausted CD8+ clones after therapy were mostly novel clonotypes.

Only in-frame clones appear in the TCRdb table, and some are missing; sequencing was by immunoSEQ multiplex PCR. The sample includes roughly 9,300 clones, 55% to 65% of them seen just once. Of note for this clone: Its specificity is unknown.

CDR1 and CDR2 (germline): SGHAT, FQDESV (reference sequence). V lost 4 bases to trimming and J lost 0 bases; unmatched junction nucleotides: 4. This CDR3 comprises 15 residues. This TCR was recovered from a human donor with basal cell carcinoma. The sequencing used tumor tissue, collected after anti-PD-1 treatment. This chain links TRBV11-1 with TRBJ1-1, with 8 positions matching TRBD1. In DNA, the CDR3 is TGTGCCAGCAGCTCTGGACAGGGATTGAACACTGAAGCTTTCTTT. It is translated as CASSSGQGLNTEAFF.